These 18 T cell receptor beta chains were all obtained from the same sample, sequenced in a study of blood T cells in healthy people across ages. The use of a sample-barcoded 5' primer and a J-beta primer mix characterized a second PCR of roughly 6 to 11 cycles. Using its own MiXCR run on the 5' RACE reads, TCRdb lists one record per CDR3 protein. The sample carries more than 650,000 distinct CDR3 sequences, about a quarter recorded once. This sample also appeared in a second study, on T cells of mothers and their children.

The sample taken for sequencing was blood. The receptors come from a boy between 10 and 17 years old in good health.

This clonotype was picked up many times. J is TRBJ1-5 and V is TRBV27, with D possibly matching TRBD1 (5 bases). Germline values: CDR1 MNHEY, CDR2 SMNVEV (reference sequence). The ends were cut back, 6 bases at V and 7 bases at J, with 10 bases in the middle. This CDR3 has 12 amino acids. The CDR3 DNA is TGTGCCAGCAGCTACACAGGACAGCCCCAGCATTTT. Its translation is CASSYTGQPQHF.

The V gene is TRBV7-2, the J gene TRBJ2-5; TRBD2 matches 8 bases. The CDR3 covers 15 residues. The germline V gene has CDR1 SGHTA and CDR2 FQGNSA. With V trimmed by 5 bases and J by 7 bases, 12 bases remained unmatched. The CDR3 loop reads CASSARVLAGGTQYF. The CDR3 bases are TGTGCCAGCAGCGCTAGGGTCCTAGCGGGCGGGACCCAGTACTTC.

The V and J genes are TRBV7-9 and TRBJ2-7; TRBD2 aligns across 8 bases. The CDR3 runs 14 residues. V shed 6 bases, J shed 5 bases, and the junction held 9 bases outside the gene matches. Germline V gene data show CDR1 as SEHNR and CDR2 as FQNEAQ (reference sequence). The CDR3 region is CASSARGGEDEQYF. In nucleotides, the CDR3 is TGTGCCAGCAGTGCCCGGGGGGGAGAGGACGAGCAGTACTTC.

This clonotype was found a few times. CDR3 protein: CASSPGGQGHSEQYF. In DNA form, the CDR3 reads TGCGCCAGCAGCCCGGGGGGACAGGGACATTCCGAGCAGTACTTC. This chain uses TRBV5-1 with TRBJ2-7; 9 nucleotides agree with TRBD1. This CDR3 spans 15 amino acids. From germline, CDR1 is SGHRS and CDR2 YFSETQ. V was clipped by 4 bases and J by 6 bases; unmatched bases: 11.

J is TRBJ1-5 and V is TRBV6-5, with D possibly being TRBD1 (5 bases). Germline CDR1 is MNHEY and CDR2 is SVGAGI. V was pared by 7 bases and J by 1 base, with 8 bases between. The CDR3 has 13 amino acids. The CDR3 loop is CASMGGSNQPQHF. For the CDR3, the DNA is TGTGCCAGCATGGGGGGGAGCAATCAGCCCCAGCATTTT.

This clonotype has just a few counts. The J gene is TRBJ2-4, the V gene TRBV30; D remains ambiguous. Germline lookup yields CDR1 GTSNPN and CDR2 SVGIG (reference sequence). CDR3 length equals 16 residues. V lost 2 bases and J 0 bases, leaving 14 bases between the germline ends. CDR3 DNA sequence: TGTGCCTGGAGTACCCCCCGTACAGCAGCCAAAAACATTCAGTACTTC. Protein product: CAWSTPRTAAKNIQYF.

Of note for this clonotype: The conserved phenylalanine or tryptophan is not found at the CDR3 terminus, so this likely reflects a read error. J is TRBJ2-7 and V is TRBV12-3 or TRBV12-4; 9 bases fit TRBD1. The CDR3 consists of 12 residues. J was trimmed by 7 bases and V by 6 bases; bases with no gene match: 4. CDR3 sequence (DNA): TGTGCCAGCAGGGTGACAGGGGGAGAGCAGTACTCC. Its translation is CASRVTGGEQYS.

This clonotype was picked up many times. The chain uses TRBV20-1 and TRBJ2-5; D might be TRBD1 (5 bases). V was cut by 4 bases and J by 1 base, with 13 bases left in between. CDR3 size: 14 residues. The V gene's germline CDR1 is DFQATT and CDR2 SNEGSKA (reference sequence). CDR3: CSATGLGAQETQYF. CDR3 nucleotides: TGCAGTGCTACCGGGTTAGGGGCCCAAGAGACCCAGTACTTC.

The chain recombines TRBV12-3 or TRBV12-4 with TRBJ2-5; 9 nucleotides align to TRBD1. Germline trimming cut 6 bases from V and 4 bases from J; bases unmatched to any gene: 9. The CDR3 spans 15 residues. CDR3 amino acids: CASSLTGGGGETQYF. The CDR3 region has the DNA TGTGCCAGCAGCCTTACAGGGGGCGGAGGAGAGACCCAGTACTTC.

V gene TRBV5-1 combines with J gene TRBJ2-7; 7 bases are a match to TRBD2. The CDR3 runs to 14 residues. Germline V gene sequence: CDR1 SGHRS, CDR2 YFSETQ. After removal of 4 bases from V and 3 bases from J, the junction contained 7 bases not matched to a gene. The CDR3 here is CASSGLAANYEQYF. The CDR3 DNA reads as TGCGCCAGCAGCGGTCTAGCGGCTAACTACGAGCAGTACTTC.

V usage is TRBV5-1 and J usage is TRBJ2-3, with D possibly being TRBD2 (5 bases). This CDR3 region has 14 residues. The ends were cut back, 3 bases at V and 6 bases at J, with 14 bases in the middle. CDR1 and CDR2 (germline): SGHRS, YFSETQ. CDR3 in amino acids: CASSSGPSGDTQYF. CDR3 coding DNA: TGCGCCAGCAGCTCCGGGCCCTCGGGGGATACGCAGTATTTT.

V is TRBV10-3 and J is TRBJ2-7, with D possibly called TRBD1 or TRBD2 (5 bases each). The CDR3 spans 16 residues. V lost 5 bases to trimming and J lost 2 bases, with 19 bases between them. CDR1 is ENHRY and CDR2 is SYGVKD in the germline V gene. The CDR3 loop is CAISRTSGTDTYEQYF. The CDR3 DNA reads as TGTGCCATCAGTAGGACCTCCGGGACGGATACCTACGAGCAGTACTTC.

This clonotype was recorded a few times. The rearrangement links TRBV12-3 or TRBV12-4 to TRBJ2-1; 13 bases fit TRBD2. This CDR3 comprises 15 residues. V dropped 6 bases and J dropped 4; count of bases not matched to a gene: 3. This CDR3 reads CASRQTSGGYNEQFF. The CDR3 region has the DNA TGTGCCAGCAGACAGACTAGCGGGGGGTACAATGAGCAGTTCTTC.

The V call is TRBV12-3 or TRBV12-4, the J call TRBJ2-1, with 10 positions matching TRBD2. This CDR3 has 17 amino acids. V lost 5 bases, J lost 3 bases, and 10 bases stayed unmatched. The CDR3 DNA is TGTGCCAGCAGTCTACCGAGCGGGGGGGCTCGCTACAATGAGCAGTTCTTC. This translates into CASSLPSGGARYNEQFF.

Here the CDR3 DNA reads TGTGCCAGCAGCTTAGCCCCGGCGCCCCTTCAATATGGCTACACCTTC. Translated: CASSLAPAPLQYGYTF. The chain couples TRBV11-2 to TRBJ1-2; D unresolved. Trimming stripped 1 base from V and 5 bases from J, with 17 bases between. Germline values: CDR1 SGHAT, CDR2 FQNNGV. The CDR3 consists of 16 residues.

This clonotype was seen once. V usage is TRBV29-1 and J usage is TRBJ1-4, with a tentative D call TRBD1 (6 bases). The CDR3 consists of 14 residues. The V gene's germline CDR1 is SQVTM and CDR2 ANQGSEA. V was cut by 5 bases and J by 3 bases, with 13 bases left in between. The DNA for the CDR3 is TGCAGCGTTTCGGGGGCGCGGGCTAATGAAAAACTGTTTTTT. Protein product: CSVSGARANEKLFF.

This clonotype was seen more than once but under ten times. The rearrangement links TRBV2 to TRBJ1-2; D call uncertain. CDR3 length equals 14 residues. Trimming pared 6 bases from V and 8 bases from J, leaving 19 bases between. CDR1 and CDR2 from the germline V gene are SNHLY and FYNNEI. For the CDR3, the DNA is TGTGCCAGCAGCCCTGGACTACTCAAAGGCGGCTACACCTTC. Protein: CASSPGLLKGGYTF.

In this sample, this clonotype turned up a few times. This chain joins TRBV7-3 and TRBJ2-1; D unresolved. Matching the DNA end better, TRBJ2-7 makes the J call doubtful. The CDR3 is made up of 13 amino acids. Germline V gives CDR1 SGHTA, CDR2 FQGTGA. The chain's CDR3 is CASSLNPGGEQYF. In nucleotides, the CDR3 is TGTGCCAGCAGCTTGAACCCAGGCGGCGAGCAGTACTTC.